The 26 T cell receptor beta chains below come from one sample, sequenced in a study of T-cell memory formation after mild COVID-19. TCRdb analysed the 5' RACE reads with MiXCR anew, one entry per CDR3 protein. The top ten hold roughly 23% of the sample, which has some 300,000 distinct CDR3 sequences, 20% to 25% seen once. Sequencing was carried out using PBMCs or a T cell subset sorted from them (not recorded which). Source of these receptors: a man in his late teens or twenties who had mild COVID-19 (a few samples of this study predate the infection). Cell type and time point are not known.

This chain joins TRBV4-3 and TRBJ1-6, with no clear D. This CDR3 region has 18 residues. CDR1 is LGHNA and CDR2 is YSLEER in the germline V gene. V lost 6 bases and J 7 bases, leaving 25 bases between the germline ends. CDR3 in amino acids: CASSPGVVGTVLNSPLHF. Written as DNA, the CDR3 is TGCGCCAGCAGTCCTGGAGTCGTCGGTACCGTCTTAAATTCACCCCTCCACTTT.

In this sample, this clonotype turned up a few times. This CDR3 is CASSYSNAGANTEAFF. The CDR3 DNA reads as TGTGCCAGCAGTTACTCGAATGCCGGGGCGAACACTGAAGCTTTCTTT. The chain combines TRBV6-5 with TRBJ1-1; TRBD1 might be the D (5 bases). CDR3 length: 16 amino acids. V gave up 0 bases and J gave up 1 base, with 12 bases separating them. The V gene's germline CDR1 is MNHEY and CDR2 SVGAGI.

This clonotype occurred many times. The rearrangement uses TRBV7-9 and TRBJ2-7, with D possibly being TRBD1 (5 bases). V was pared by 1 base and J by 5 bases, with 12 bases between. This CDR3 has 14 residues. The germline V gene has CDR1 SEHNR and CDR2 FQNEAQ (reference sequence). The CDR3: CASSLGSGRNEQYF. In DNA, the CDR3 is TGTGCCAGCAGCTTAGGGTCAGGGCGGAACGAGCAGTACTTC.

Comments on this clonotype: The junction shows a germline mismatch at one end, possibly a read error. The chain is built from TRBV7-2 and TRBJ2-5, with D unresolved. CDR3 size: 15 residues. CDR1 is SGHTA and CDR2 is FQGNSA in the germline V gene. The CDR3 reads CASSFLGENQGTQYF. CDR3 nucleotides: TGTGCCAGCAGCTTTCTCGGAGAAAACCAAGGGACCCAGTACTTC.

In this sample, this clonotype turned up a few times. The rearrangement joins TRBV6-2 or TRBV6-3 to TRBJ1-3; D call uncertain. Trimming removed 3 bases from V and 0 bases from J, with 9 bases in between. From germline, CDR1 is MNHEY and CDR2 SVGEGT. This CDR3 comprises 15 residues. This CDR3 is CASSYGGSSGNTIYF. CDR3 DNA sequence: TGTGCCAGCAGTTATGGCGGCAGCTCTGGAAACACCATATATTTT.

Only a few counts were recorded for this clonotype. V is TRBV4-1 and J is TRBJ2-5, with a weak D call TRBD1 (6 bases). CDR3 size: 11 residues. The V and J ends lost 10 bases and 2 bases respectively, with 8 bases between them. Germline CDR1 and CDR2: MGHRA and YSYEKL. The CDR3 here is CATGQQETQYF. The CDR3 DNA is TGCGCCACCGGACAGCAAGAGACCCAGTACTTC.

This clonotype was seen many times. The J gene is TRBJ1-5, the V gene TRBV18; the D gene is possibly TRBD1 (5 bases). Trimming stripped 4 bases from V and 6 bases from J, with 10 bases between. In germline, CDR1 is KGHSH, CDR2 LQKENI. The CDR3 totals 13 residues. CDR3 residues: CASSLSGSQPQHF. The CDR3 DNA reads TGTGCCAGCTCACTTTCAGGGAGTCAGCCCCAGCATTTT. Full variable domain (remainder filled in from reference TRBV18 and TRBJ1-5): NAGVMQNPRHLVRRRGQEARLRCSPMKGHSHVYWYRQLPEEGLKFMVYLQKENIIDESGMPKERFSAEFPKEGPSILRIQQVVRGDSAAYFCASSLSGSQPQHFGDGTRLSIL.

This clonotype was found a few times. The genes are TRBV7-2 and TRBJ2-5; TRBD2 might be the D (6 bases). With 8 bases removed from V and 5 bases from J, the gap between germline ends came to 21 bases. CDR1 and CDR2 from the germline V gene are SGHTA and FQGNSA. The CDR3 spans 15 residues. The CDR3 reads CASGPASVGSETQYF. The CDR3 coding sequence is TGTGCCAGCGGACCTGCTAGCGTAGGGAGTGAGACCCAGTACTTC.

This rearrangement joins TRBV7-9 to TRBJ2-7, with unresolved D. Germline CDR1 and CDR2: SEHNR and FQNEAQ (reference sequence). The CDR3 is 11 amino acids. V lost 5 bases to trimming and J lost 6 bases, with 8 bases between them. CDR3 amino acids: CASSLLSEQYF. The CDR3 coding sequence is TGTGCCAGCAGCCTACTCTCCGAGCAGTACTTC.

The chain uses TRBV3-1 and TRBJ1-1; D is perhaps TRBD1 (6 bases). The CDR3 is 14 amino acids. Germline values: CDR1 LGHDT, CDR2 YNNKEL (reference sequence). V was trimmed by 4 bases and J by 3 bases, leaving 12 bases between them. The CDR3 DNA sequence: TGTGCCAGCAGCCCCTATAGGGGGGACACTGAAGCTTTCTTT. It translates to CASSPYRGDTEAFF.

CDR3 sequence reads: CASSPPVGPRTEAFF. CDR3 nucleotides: TGTGCCAGCTCACCACCGGTAGGGCCACGCACTGAAGCTTTCTTT. This chain connects TRBV18 to TRBJ1-1, with D hard to call. Germline CDR1 reads KGHSH; CDR2 reads LQKENI. The CDR3 is 15 amino acids. V dropped 0 bases and J dropped 4 bases, with 12 bases sitting between them.

The CDR3, as DNA: TGTGCCAGCAGCTGGGTAAGGACAGGCCCCCTCTATGGCTACACCTTC. It encodes CASSWVRTGPLYGYTF. The chain links TRBV5-6 to TRBJ1-2, with 7 nucleotides matching TRBD1. The CDR3 contains 16 residues. The ends lost 3 bases at V and 4 bases at J; junction bases unmatched: 12. The germline V gene encodes CDR1 SGHDT and CDR2 YYEEEE.

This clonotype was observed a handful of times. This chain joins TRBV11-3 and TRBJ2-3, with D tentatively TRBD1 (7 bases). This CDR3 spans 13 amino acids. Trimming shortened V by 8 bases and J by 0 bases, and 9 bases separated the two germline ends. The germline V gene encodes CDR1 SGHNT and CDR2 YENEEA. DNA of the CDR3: TGTGCCAGCCAGGGGGGCAGCACAGATACGCAGTATTTT. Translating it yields CASQGGSTDTQYF.

The CDR3 loop reads CASSLGGPADYEQYF. In DNA, the CDR3 is TGTGCCAGCAGCTTGGGGGGTCCGGCTGACTACGAGCAGTACTTC. This rearrangement joins TRBV5-4 to TRBJ2-7; D call uncertain. The CDR3 runs to 15 residues. V was cut by 0 bases and J by 3 bases, with 13 bases left in between. Germline CDR1 reads SGHNT; CDR2 reads YYREEE (reference sequence).

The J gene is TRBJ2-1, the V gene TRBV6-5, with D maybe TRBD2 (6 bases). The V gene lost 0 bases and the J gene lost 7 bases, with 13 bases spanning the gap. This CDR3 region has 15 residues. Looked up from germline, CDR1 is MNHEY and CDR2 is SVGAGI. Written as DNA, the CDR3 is TGTGCCAGCAGTTACTCTTCTAGCGTCGAGAATGAGCAGTTCTTC. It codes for CASSYSSSVENEQFF.

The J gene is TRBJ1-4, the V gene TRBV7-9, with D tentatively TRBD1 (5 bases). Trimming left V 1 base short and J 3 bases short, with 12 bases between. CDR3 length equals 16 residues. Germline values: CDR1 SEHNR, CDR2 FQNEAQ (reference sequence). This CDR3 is CASSLVLRAANEKLFF. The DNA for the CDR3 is TGTGCCAGCAGCTTAGTCCTCAGGGCGGCTAATGAAAAACTGTTTTTT.

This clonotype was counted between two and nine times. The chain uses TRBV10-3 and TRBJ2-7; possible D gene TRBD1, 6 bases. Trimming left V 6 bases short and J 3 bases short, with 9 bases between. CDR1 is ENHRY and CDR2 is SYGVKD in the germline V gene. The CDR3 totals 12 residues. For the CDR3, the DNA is TGTGCCATCAGCGGACAGTTCTACGAGCAGTACTTC. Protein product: CAISGQFYEQYF.

The CDR3 DNA follows: TGCGCCAGCAGCTTCGGTAGTCGCTACGAGCAGTACTTC. Translating it yields CASSFGSRYEQYF. The gene calls are TRBV23-1 and TRBJ2-7, with D hard to call. TRBV23-1 is marked as an open reading frame, function uncertain. V was cut by 6 bases and J by 3 bases, with 12 bases left in between. There are 13 residues in the CDR3.

The CDR3 is CASRSGLASFTGELFF. The CDR3 DNA reads as TGTGCCAGCAGGTCGGGACTAGCTTCGTTCACCGGGGAGCTGTTTTTT. This sequence joins TRBV28 and TRBJ2-2; 9 bases agree with TRBD2. This CDR3 is 16 amino acids long. The germline V gene encodes CDR1 MDHEN and CDR2 SYDVKM. V lost 6 bases to trimming and J lost 4 bases; unmatched junction nucleotides: 9.

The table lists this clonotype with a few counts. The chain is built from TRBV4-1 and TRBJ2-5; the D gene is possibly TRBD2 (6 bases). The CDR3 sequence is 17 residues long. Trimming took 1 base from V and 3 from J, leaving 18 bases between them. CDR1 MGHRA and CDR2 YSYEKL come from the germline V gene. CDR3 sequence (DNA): TGCGCCAGCAGCCAAGGTGCGGGGCTACGGACGGAAGAGACCCAGTACTTC. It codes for CASSQGAGLRTEETQYF.

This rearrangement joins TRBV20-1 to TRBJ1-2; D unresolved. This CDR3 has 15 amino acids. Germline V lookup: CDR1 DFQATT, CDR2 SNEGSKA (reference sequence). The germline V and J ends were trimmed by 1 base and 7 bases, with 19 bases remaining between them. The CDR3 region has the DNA TGCAGTGCTAGAGGGGAGAACAGAGGGCCCGGTGGCTACACCTTC. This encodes CSARGENRGPGGYTF.

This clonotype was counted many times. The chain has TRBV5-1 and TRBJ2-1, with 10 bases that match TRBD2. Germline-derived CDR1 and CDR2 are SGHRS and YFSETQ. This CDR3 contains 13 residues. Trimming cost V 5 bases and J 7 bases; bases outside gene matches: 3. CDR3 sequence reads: CASRSGGENEQFF. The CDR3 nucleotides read TGCGCCAGCAGGAGCGGGGGGGAAAATGAGCAGTTCTTC.

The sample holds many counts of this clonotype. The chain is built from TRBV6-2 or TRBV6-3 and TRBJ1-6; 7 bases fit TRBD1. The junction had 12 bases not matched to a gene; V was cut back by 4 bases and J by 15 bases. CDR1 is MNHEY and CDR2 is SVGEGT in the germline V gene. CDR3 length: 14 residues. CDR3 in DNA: TGTGCCAGCAGTTCCGAGTCCTGGGACAGAAGCCTCCACTTT. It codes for CASSSESWDRSLHF.

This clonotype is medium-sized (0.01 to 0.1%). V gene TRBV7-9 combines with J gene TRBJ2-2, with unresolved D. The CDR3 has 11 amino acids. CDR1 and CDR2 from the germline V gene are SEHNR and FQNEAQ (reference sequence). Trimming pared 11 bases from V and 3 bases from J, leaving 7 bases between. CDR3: CALRDTGELFF. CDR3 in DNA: TGTGCCCTTCGGGACACCGGGGAGCTGTTTTTT.

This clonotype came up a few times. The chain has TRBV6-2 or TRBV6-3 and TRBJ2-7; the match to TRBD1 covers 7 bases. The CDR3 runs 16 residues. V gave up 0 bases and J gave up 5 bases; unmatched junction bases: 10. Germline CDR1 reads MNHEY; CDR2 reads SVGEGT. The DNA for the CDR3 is TGTGCCAGCAGTTACTCCGGCTCACAGGGGAGCCACGAGCAGTACGTC. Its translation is CASSYSGSQGSHEQYV.

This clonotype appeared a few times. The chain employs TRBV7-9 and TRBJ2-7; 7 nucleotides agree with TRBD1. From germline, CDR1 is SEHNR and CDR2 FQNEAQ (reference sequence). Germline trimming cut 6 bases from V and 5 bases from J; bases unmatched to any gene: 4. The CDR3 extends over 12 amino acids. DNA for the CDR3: TGTGCCAGCAGATACAGGGGCGACGAGCAGTACTTC. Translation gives CASRYRGDEQYF.